These 24 T cell receptor beta chains originate from one sample sequenced in a study of blood T cell repertoires in COVID-19. The assay was immunoSEQ multiplex PCR, and TCRdb's table has in-frame clones only and misses some. Of 150,000 to 200,000 clones detected, over 70% appear once; the ten largest clones hold over 10%. Sequencing used PBMCs or T cells enriched from blood (not recorded which). All receptors come from a woman in her sixties or seventies who had recovered from COVID-19.

This clone was observed a single time. The chain links TRBV9 to TRBJ2-5, with TRBD2 matching over 9 bases. The CDR3 is made up of 15 amino acids. Germline values: CDR1 SGDLS, CDR2 YYNGEE. The V gene end was trimmed by 0 bases and the J gene end by 4 bases; junction bases not matched to a gene: 4. Here the CDR3 reads CASSVAGSGGETQYF. The CDR3 nucleotides are TGTGCCAGCAGCGTAGCTGGTAGCGGGGGAGAGACCCAGTACTTC.

This clone was found once. The V call is TRBV27, the J call TRBJ2-7, with 9 positions matching TRBD1. CDR1 is MNHEY and CDR2 is SMNVEV in the germline V gene (reference sequence). J lost 5 bases, V lost 5 bases, and 13 bases had no gene match. This CDR3 region has 16 residues. CDR3 in amino acids: CASSNPLGQGTNEQYF. The CDR3 DNA sequence: TGTGCCAGCAGTAATCCCTTGGGACAGGGTACTAACGAGCAGTACTTC.

The chain combines TRBV9 with TRBJ2-1; a possible D gene is TRBD1 (7 bases). Germline V lookup: CDR1 SGDLS, CDR2 YYNGEE. This CDR3 has 15 residues. V lost 0 bases and J 9 bases, leaving 16 bases between the germline ends. The CDR3 nucleotides read TGTGCCAGCAGCGTAGTTAGCAGGGGGGTCACTGAGCAGTTCTTC. Translated: CASSVVSRGVTEQFF. Combining the CDR3 with reference TRBV9 and TRBJ2-1 gives the whole variable domain DSGVTQTPKHLITATGQRVTLRCSPRSGDLSVYWYQQSLDQGLQFLIQYYNGEERAKGNILERFSAQQFPDLHSELNLSSLELGDSALYFCASSVVSRGVTEQFFGPGTRLTVL.

This clone showed up just a few times. Distinct nucleotide sequences in the sample also encode this CDR3. This chain links TRBV2 with TRBJ2-7; 13 bases map to TRBD2. J gave up 9 bases and V 6 bases, and 5 bases lay outside the gene matches. The CDR3 runs to 13 residues. The germline V gene encodes CDR1 SNHLY and CDR2 FYNNEI. The CDR3 DNA sequence: TGTGCCAGCAGAGGACTAGCGGGAGAGGGGCAGTACTTC. Residues: CASRGLAGEGQYF.

This clone was picked up one time. The CDR3 region is CASSRSHPRGGTNEKLFF. The DNA of the CDR3 is TGTGCCAGCAGCCGCTCTCACCCGAGGGGGGGTACTAATGAAAAACTGTTTTTT. This chain links TRBV3-1 (or the pseudogene TRBV3-2) with TRBJ1-4; possible D gene TRBD1, 6 bases. Germline-derived CDR1 and CDR2 are LGHDT and YNNKEL (reference sequence). Trimming left V 4 bases short and J 2 bases short, with 20 bases between. The CDR3 runs 18 residues.

The V gene is TRBV5-3, the J gene TRBJ2-7; 8 bases agree with TRBD1. TRBV5-3 has ORF status, its function being uncertain. This CDR3 region has 15 residues. Trimming took 5 bases from V and 0 from J; bases not matched to a gene: 7. The CDR3 reads CARRTRQGSSYEQYF. The CDR3 DNA is TGTGCCAGAAGGACGCGACAGGGGTCCTCCTACGAGCAGTACTTC.

The gene calls are TRBV7-9 and TRBJ1-2, with 7 bases lining up with TRBD1. The CDR3 has 13 amino acids. The V and J ends lost 5 bases and 5 bases, in that order; junction bases with no gene match: 5. Germline lookup yields CDR1 SEHNR and CDR2 FQNEAQ (reference sequence). This CDR3 reads CASSPTGRYGYTF. The DNA of the CDR3 is TGTGCCAGCAGCCCGACAGGGAGGTATGGCTACACCTTC.

The chain joins TRBV6-1 to TRBJ1-2; maybe TRBD1 (5 bases). The CDR3 contains 12 residues. Germline CDR1 MNHNS, CDR2 SASEGT. Trimming left V 0 bases short and J 8 bases short, with 7 bases between. The CDR3 DNA is TGTGCCAGCAGTGAAGCGACAGCAGGCTACACCTTC. Protein: CASSEATAGYTF.

The CDR3 reads CAWTPGASYEQYF. The DNA for the CDR3 is TGTGCCTGGACCCCAGGGGCCTCCTACGAGCAGTACTTC. This sequence joins TRBV30 and TRBJ2-7, with a tentative D call TRBD1 (6 bases). Germline V gene data show CDR1 as GTSNPN and CDR2 as SVGIG (reference sequence). The CDR3 loop spans 13 amino acids. The V gene lost 4 bases and the J gene lost 0 bases, with 10 bases spanning the gap.

V is TRBV29-1 and J is TRBJ1-5; a weak D match, TRBD1 (6 bases). V lost 7 bases to trimming and J lost 4 bases, with 14 bases between them. Looked up from germline, CDR1 is SQVTM and CDR2 is ANQGSEA. The CDR3 loop spans 13 amino acids. CDR3 amino acids: CSALTGFNQPQHF. DNA for the CDR3: TGCAGCGCCCTGACAGGTTTTAATCAGCCCCAGCATTTT.

The V call is TRBV2, the J call TRBJ2-1; TRBD1 is a possible D gene (6 bases). The CDR3 covers 16 residues. CDR1 is SNHLY and CDR2 is FYNNEI in the germline V gene. V lost 8 bases and J 2 bases, leaving 19 bases between the germline ends. The CDR3 here is CASAGLRRGTYNEQFF. DNA of the CDR3: TGTGCCAGCGCCGGCCTGCGTAGGGGGACCTACAATGAGCAGTTCTTC.

The gene calls are TRBV7-8 and TRBJ1-1, with unresolved D. V lost 1 base, J lost 4 bases, and 7 bases lay in between. The CDR3 is 13 residues long. CDR1 and CDR2 from the germline V gene are SGHVS and FQNEAQ. CDR3 sequence: CASSLEPGTEAFF. The CDR3, as DNA: TGTGCCAGCAGCTTAGAACCGGGCACTGAAGCTTTCTTT.

V is TRBV19 and J is TRBJ2-1; D is perhaps TRBD2 (6 bases). This CDR3 is 14 amino acids long. Germline V gene lookup returns CDR1 LNHDA and CDR2 SQIVND (reference sequence). The V gene lost 5 bases and the J gene lost 3 bases, with 11 bases spanning the gap. The CDR3 protein is CASSVSGLYNEQFF. The CDR3 nucleotides are TGTGCCAGTAGTGTCTCGGGACTCTACAATGAGCAGTTCTTC.

The CDR3 DNA follows: TGTGCCAGCAGCGCACGGGGGACAGGGCGGAACACCGGGGAGCTGTTTTTT. This sequence encodes CASSARGTGRNTGELFF. The chain joins TRBV7-9 to TRBJ2-2; 9 bases are shared with TRBD1. The CDR3 loop spans 17 amino acids. The germline gives CDR1 SEHNR, CDR2 FQNEAQ (reference sequence). J gave up 1 base and V 5 bases, and 8 bases lay outside the gene matches.

This rearrangement joins TRBV7-9 to TRBJ2-3; weak D call: TRBD2 (5 bases). Germline V CDR1 and CDR2: SEHNR, FQNEAQ (reference sequence). CDR3 length: 15 residues. Trimming left V 0 bases short and J 4 bases short, with 11 bases between. The CDR3 loop is CASSLATGFPDTQYF. CDR3 bases: TGTGCCAGCAGCTTAGCGACGGGGTTTCCAGATACGCAGTATTTT.

This rearrangement joins TRBV7-2 to TRBJ1-2; D ambiguous. The CDR3 consists of 15 residues. Germline lookup yields CDR1 SGHTA and CDR2 FQGNSA. The V gene lost 1 base and the J gene lost 3 bases, with 12 bases spanning the gap. For the CDR3, the DNA is TGTGCCAGCAGCTTAGGCATGAATGACTACTATGGCTACACCTTC. Its protein product is CASSLGMNDYYGYTF.

This chain links TRBV28 with TRBJ2-5; TRBD1 might be the D (5 bases). Trimming shortened V by 10 bases and J by 4 bases, and 16 bases separated the two germline ends. The V gene's germline CDR1 is MDHEN and CDR2 SYDVKM. The CDR3 is 13 residues long. The CDR3 spells CATQPGQGETQYF. For the CDR3, the DNA is TGTGCCACCCAACCCGGCCAGGGAGAGACCCAGTACTTC. The full variable domain, in which reference TRBV28 and TRBJ2-5 provide the parts outside the CDR3, is DVKVTQSSRYLVKRTGEKVFLECVQDMDHENMFWYRQDPGLGLRLIYFSYDVKMKEKGDIPEGYSVSREKKERFSLILESASTNQTSMYLCATQPGQGETQYFGPGTRLLVL.

The CDR3 sequence: CASSGGGGQAFF. Written as DNA, the CDR3 is TGTGCCAGCAGTGGAGGAGGGGGCCAAGCTTTCTTT. The gene calls are TRBV2 and TRBJ1-1, with 7 bases lining up with TRBD1. J gave up 9 bases and V 4 bases, and 5 bases lay outside the gene matches. Germline CDR1 and CDR2: SNHLY and FYNNEI. This CDR3 has 12 amino acids.

The sample holds one count of this clone. The V call is TRBV11-2, the J call TRBJ1-3; a possible D gene is TRBD1 (5 bases). Germline values: CDR1 SGHAT, CDR2 FQNNGV. V was shortened by 3 bases and J by 0 bases, with 9 bases between the two germline ends. This CDR3 spans 15 amino acids. The CDR3 here is CASSFSQASGNTIYF. The CDR3, as DNA: TGTGCCAGCAGCTTTTCACAGGCCTCTGGAAACACCATATATTTT.

The CDR3 DNA reads TGTGCCAGCTCACCTGAACAGGGTCCTCAGCCCCAGCATTTT. Translated, it gives CASSPEQGPQPQHF. The chain has TRBV18 and TRBJ1-5, with a weak D call TRBD1 (6 bases). Germline V gene lookup returns CDR1 KGHSH and CDR2 LQKENI. CDR3 length equals 14 residues. Trimming cost V 3 bases and J 6 bases, with 12 bases left between them.

The chain combines TRBV18 with TRBJ1-6; D uncertain. The CDR3 length is 15 residues. The V gene's germline CDR1 is KGHSH and CDR2 LQKENI. V shed 3 bases and J shed 1 base, with 7 bases lying between them. CDR3 coding DNA: TGTGCCAGCTCACCGCTGCGGTCCTATAATTCACCCCTCCACTTT. It yields the protein CASSPLRSYNSPLHF.

This sequence joins TRBV5-5 and TRBJ2-7; 7 positions match TRBD1. After removal of 4 bases from V and 5 bases from J, the junction contained 12 bases not matched to a gene. The CDR3 is 15 amino acids. Germline assignment: CDR1 SGHKS and CDR2 YYEKEE (reference sequence). CDR3 region: CASSQTGQGVHEQYF. The CDR3 DNA is TGTGCCAGCAGCCAGACCGGGCAGGGGGTACACGAGCAGTACTTC.

The chain couples TRBV6-1 to TRBJ1-1; TRBD1 agrees at 7 bases. Germline CDR1 MNHNS, CDR2 SASEGT. The CDR3 has 14 amino acids. Trimming cost V 3 bases and J 1 base; bases outside gene matches: 2. The CDR3 region has the DNA TGTGCCAGCAGTGAGGGACAGTCGAACACTGAAGCTTTCTTT. Its protein is CASSEGQSNTEAFF.

The V call is TRBV5-1, the J call TRBJ1-3; 7 bases align to TRBD1. This CDR3 has 16 amino acids. Germline CDR1 reads SGHRS; CDR2 reads YFSETQ. The J segment lost 2 bases and the V segment lost 4 bases, leaving 9 bases of the junction unmatched. CDR3 in amino acids: CASSRTGGGTGNTIYF. The CDR3 DNA reads as TGCGCCAGCAGCAGGACAGGTGGAGGTACTGGAAACACCATATATTTT.